This passage covers 17 T cell receptor beta chains from one sample sequenced in a study of blood T cell repertoires in COVID-19. Method: immunoSEQ multiplex PCR; TCRdb's copy keeps in-frame clones and lacks some. The sample has roughly 290,000 clones; around 88% are singletons. Sequenced: peripheral blood. These receptors were obtained from a woman aged 30 to 39 who had recovered from COVID-19.

The J gene is TRBJ2-3, the V gene TRBV27; 8 bases map to TRBD2. Germline CDR1 MNHEY, CDR2 SMNVEV (reference sequence). V lost 6 bases to trimming and J lost 5 bases; unmatched junction nucleotides: 10. The CDR3 loop spans 15 amino acids. DNA for the CDR3: TGTGCCAGCAGAGATCGGGGACTAGTAGAAGATACGCAGTATTTT. Its protein product is CASRDRGLVEDTQYF.

The chain carries TRBV19 and TRBJ1-2; no clear D gene. V was trimmed by 1 base and J by 2 bases, leaving 11 bases between them. The CDR3 has 15 amino acids. CDR1 LNHDA and CDR2 SQIVND come from the germline V gene (reference sequence). The CDR3 DNA reads TGTGCCAGTAGTATAGCGGAGGGTAGGAACTATGGCTACACCTTC. Its protein is CASSIAEGRNYGYTF.

This chain joins TRBV6-5 and TRBJ1-2; maybe TRBD1 (6 bases). V was cut by 1 base and J by 4 bases, with 13 bases left in between. There are 15 residues in the CDR3. Germline V CDR1 and CDR2: MNHEY, SVGAGI. The CDR3 loop reads CASSYYGGQVYGYTF. CDR3 nucleotides: TGTGCCAGCAGTTACTACGGGGGGCAGGTCTATGGCTACACCTTC.

The chain links TRBV10-3 to TRBJ1-2; 7 bases are shared with TRBD1. The CDR3 length is 14 residues. V was pared by 8 bases and J by 7 bases, with 13 bases of the junction left unmatched. Germline V gene sequence: CDR1 ENHRY, CDR2 SYGVKD. Written as DNA, the CDR3 is TGTGCCATCCCTCTTAGGGGGCAAGTCTCTGGCTACACCTTC. Its protein is CAIPLRGQVSGYTF.

A single count supports this clone. The chain combines TRBV27 with TRBJ2-2, with D tentatively TRBD2 (5 bases). Germline V gene sequence: CDR1 MNHEY, CDR2 SMNVEV (reference sequence). The CDR3 length is 14 residues. Trimming shortened V by 3 bases and J by 0 bases, and 5 bases separated the two germline ends. The CDR3 is CASSFGTNTGELFF. CDR3 coding DNA: TGTGCCAGCAGTTTCGGGACGAACACCGGGGAGCTGTTTTTT.

The CDR3 sequence is CASSQGTGGLNTEAFF. The CDR3 bases are TGTGCCAGCAGTCAAGGGACAGGGGGATTGAACACTGAAGCTTTCTTT. The chain employs TRBV27 and TRBJ1-1; 11 bases line up with TRBD1. The germline CDR1 and CDR2 sequences are MNHEY and SMNVEV (reference sequence). Trimming took 5 bases from V and 0 from J; bases not matched to a gene: 5. This CDR3 region has 16 residues.

This chain uses TRBV4-3 with TRBJ1-5; D possibly corresponds to TRBD1 (5 bases). CDR1 is LGHNA, CDR2 YSLEER, per germline. This CDR3 comprises 17 residues. Deletions cut 2 bases from V and 7 bases from J, with 21 bases between. DNA for the CDR3: TGCGCCAGCAGCCAATTGCGGGGGAAGGGTATCAACCAGCCCCAGCATTTT. Residues: CASSQLRGKGINQPQHF.

V and J are TRBV7-8 and TRBJ1-4; TRBD1 aligns across 7 bases. Unmatched junction bases numbered 9, after V lost 5 bases and J lost 6 bases. The CDR3 sequence is 15 residues long. Germline CDR1 and CDR2: SGHVS and FQNEAQ. CDR3: CASSGHRDRDEKLFF. CDR3 bases: TGTGCCAGCAGCGGCCACAGGGACAGAGATGAAAAACTGTTTTTT.

This chain joins TRBV5-1 and TRBJ2-7; possible D gene TRBD2, 6 bases. This CDR3 spans 14 amino acids. Per germline, CDR1 SGHRS and CDR2 YFSETQ. V lost 0 bases to trimming and J lost 3 bases, with 10 bases between them. The CDR3 DNA reads as TGCGCCAGCAGCTTGGCGGGCGGGAACTACGAGCAGTACTTC. Protein sequence: CASSLAGGNYEQYF.

The rearrangement uses TRBV6-6 and TRBJ2-5; 7 nucleotides match TRBD1. After removal of 4 bases from V and 5 bases from J, the junction contained 1 base not matched to a gene. The CDR3 loop spans 12 amino acids. CDR1 is MNHNY, CDR2 SVGAGI, per germline (reference sequence). CDR3 bases: TGTGCCAGCAGTTGGGACAGCGAGACCCAGTACTTC. Protein product: CASSWDSETQYF.

This clone showed up just a few times. CDR3 DNA sequence: TGTGCCAGCAGCTCGGGGGGACAGGGCTACACAGATACGCAGTATTTT. As protein: CASSSGGQGYTDTQYF. The V and J genes are TRBV7-2 and TRBJ2-3; 9 nucleotides agree with TRBD1. V lost 4 bases to trimming and J lost 2 bases; unmatched junction nucleotides: 7. This CDR3 region has 16 residues. Germline lookup yields CDR1 SGHTA and CDR2 FQGNSA.

The rearrangement uses TRBV5-6 and TRBJ2-5; 11 nucleotides line up with TRBD2. Trimming cost V 1 base and J 5 bases; bases outside gene matches: 7. The CDR3 is 16 residues long. Germline V CDR1 and CDR2: SGHDT, YYEEEE. CDR3 nucleotides: TGTGCCAGCAGCTTGTTAGCGGGGGGGCTGCGTGAGACCCAGTACTTC. It codes for CASSLLAGGLRETQYF.

The chain recombines TRBV5-1 with TRBJ1-1, with TRBD1 matching over 7 bases. Germline CDR1 and CDR2: SGHRS and YFSETQ. The junction had 3 bases not matched to a gene; V was cut back by 0 bases and J by 1 base. The CDR3 has 15 residues. As DNA, the CDR3 is TGCGCCAGCAGCTTGGTAAACAGGGGGAACACTGAAGCTTTCTTT. It yields the protein CASSLVNRGNTEAFF. Based on the CDR3 plus reference TRBV5-1 and TRBJ1-1, the full variable domain is KAGVTQTPRYLIKTRGQQVTLSCSPISGHRSVSWYQQTPGQGLQFLFEYFSETQRNKGNFPGRFSGRQFSNSRSEMNVSTLELGDSALYLCASSLVNRGNTEAFFGQGTRLTVV.

V usage is TRBV2 and J usage is TRBJ2-1; 9 bases match TRBD2. This CDR3 contains 14 residues. Germline CDR1 is SNHLY and CDR2 is FYNNEI. The V gene end was trimmed by 6 bases and the J gene end by 7 bases; junction bases not matched to a gene: 7. The CDR3 nucleotides read TGTGCCAGCAGCCCTCCTAGCGGGATAAATGAGCAGTTCTTC. This sequence encodes CASSPPSGINEQFF. Combining the CDR3 with reference TRBV2 and TRBJ2-1 gives the whole variable domain EPEVTQTPSHQVTQMGQEVILRCVPISNHLYFYWYRQILGQKVEFLVSFYNNEISEKSEIFDDQFSVERPDGSNFTLKIRSTKLEDSAMYFCASSPPSGINEQFFGPGTRLTVL.

V and J are TRBV19 and TRBJ2-5; 7 bases are a match to TRBD1. Germline lookup yields CDR1 LNHDA and CDR2 SQIVND (reference sequence). V was pared by 4 bases and J by 4 bases, with 6 bases of the junction left unmatched. The CDR3 runs 14 residues. This CDR3 is CASSRGTVGETQYF. The CDR3 DNA sequence: TGTGCCAGTAGTAGGGGGACAGTTGGAGAGACCCAGTACTTC.

The rearrangement links TRBV7-2 to TRBJ2-3; 9 bases agree with TRBD2. Per germline, CDR1 SGHTA and CDR2 FQGNSA. V lost 5 bases and J lost 5; bases outside the gene matches: 8. The CDR3 has 15 amino acids. The DNA of the CDR3 is TGTGCCAGCAGCAGGGTAGCGGGGGAGGGAGATACGCAGTATTTT. Its translation: CASSRVAGEGDTQYF.

The CDR3 loop is CASSFLISNQPQHF. The CDR3 coding sequence is TGTGCCAGCAGTTTCCTAATTAGCAATCAGCCCCAGCATTTT. The chain couples TRBV2 to TRBJ1-5, with D hard to call. Trimming removed 5 bases at V and 0 bases at J, with 8 bases between. The germline V gene has CDR1 SNHLY and CDR2 FYNNEI. The CDR3 contains 14 residues.